There are a few counts of the clone carrying this T cell receptor beta chain. CDR3 length: 12 residues. The germline gives CDR1 LNHNV, CDR2 YYDKDF (reference sequence). The V end was cut by 1 base, the J end by 5 bases, with 3 bases between. The PCR was carried out with 60 Vbeta primers and 13 Jbeta primers. TCRdb's copy holds only in-frame clones and misses some; the assay was immunoSEQ multiplex PCR. The sample consists of some 140,000 clones, 70% to 80% of them appearing once. This record belongs to a study of cytomegalovirus exposure and HLA in healthy donors. The sample was PBMCs. This chain joins TRBV15 and TRBJ1-5; the D is unclear. The clonotype was recovered from a female donor in good health and CMV-seronegative. CDR3 DNA: TGTGCCACCAGCAGAGTAGATCAGCCCCAGCATTTT. Its translation is CATSRVDQPQHF.